This passage covers 20 T cell receptor beta chains from one sample sequenced in a study of beta chain features in type 1 diabetes. Expressed TCRB transcripts were sequenced because the entire RNA isolate underwent reverse transcription. Clones were sequenced by immunoSEQ multiplex PCR, and TCRdb holds only the in-frame ones, with some missing. The table shows about 930,000 clones, with roughly 15% occurring only once. What was sequenced was naive CD4+ T cells from blood. Receptors were obtained from a woman in her late teens or twenties in good health.

The CDR3, as DNA: TGTGCCAGCAGTTCTTACAGGGACCCCTGGGACACTGAAGCTTTCTTT. The encoded protein is CASSSYRDPWDTEAFF. This rearrangement joins TRBV27 to TRBJ1-1; D is possibly TRBD1 (6 bases). The CDR3 runs to 16 residues. The germline CDR1 and CDR2 sequences are MNHEY and SMNVEV (reference sequence). V was shortened by 4 bases and J by 3 bases, with 18 bases between the two germline ends.

This rearrangement joins TRBV6-6 to TRBJ2-1; tentatively, D is TRBD1 or TRBD2 (5 bases each). The CDR3 spans 15 residues. The V gene lost 11 bases and the J gene lost 3 bases, with 20 bases spanning the gap. Germline CDR1 MNHNY, CDR2 SVGAGI (reference sequence). CDR3 protein: CASKLGLADYNEQFF. In DNA, the CDR3 is TGTGCCTCCAAGTTGGGGCTAGCAGACTACAATGAGCAGTTCTTC.

This clone was seen a handful of times. The chain employs TRBV7-2 and TRBJ2-7; no clear D. CDR1 and CDR2 from the germline V gene are SGHTA and FQGNSA. The CDR3 is made up of 13 amino acids. V lost 1 base and J lost 5, with 9 bases in between. This CDR3 is CASSLVEQHEQYF. CDR3 nucleotide sequence: TGTGCCAGCAGCTTAGTAGAGCAGCACGAGCAGTACTTC.

The CDR3 loop is CASRAGTSVYEQYF. The CDR3 region has the DNA TGTGCCAGCAGGGCCGGGACTAGTGTGTACGAGCAGTACTTC. J is TRBJ2-7 and V is TRBV2, with 8 bases fitting TRBD2. CDR1 SNHLY and CDR2 FYNNEI come from the germline V gene. This CDR3 contains 14 residues. Losses at the gene ends were 6 bases for V and 4 bases for J; bases not matched to a gene: 8. The entire variable domain, with the rest obtained from reference TRBV2 and TRBJ2-7, is as follows: EPEVTQTPSHQVTQMGQEVILRCVPISNHLYFYWYRQILGQKVEFLVSFYNNEISEKSEIFDDQFSVERPDGSNFTLKIRSTKLEDSAMYFCASRAGTSVYEQYFGPGTRLTVT.

J is TRBJ2-7 and V is TRBV7-2; possible D gene TRBD1, 6 bases. The CDR3 covers 12 residues. CDR1 and CDR2 from the germline V gene are SGHTA and FQGNSA. V lost 1 base and J 11 bases, leaving 12 bases between the germline ends. As DNA, the CDR3 is TGTGCCAGCAGCTTAGAACAGGGTATGAAGTACTTC. Translation gives CASSLEQGMKYF.

This clone was seen a handful of times. The chain couples TRBV11-2 to TRBJ2-1, with 8 bases matching TRBD2. Germline CDR1 is SGHAT and CDR2 is FQNNGV. This CDR3 comprises 14 residues. The junction had 9 bases not matched to a gene; V was cut back by 5 bases and J by 9 bases. Here the CDR3 reads CASSVKREFVEQFF. As DNA, the CDR3 is TGTGCCAGCAGCGTGAAGCGGGAGTTCGTTGAGCAGTTCTTC. Complete variable domain (other parts from reference TRBV11-2 and TRBJ2-1): EAGVAQSPRYKIIEKRQSVAFWCNPISGHATLYWYQQILGQGPKLLIQFQNNGVVDDSQLPKDRFSAERLKGVDSTLKIQPAKLEDSAVYLCASSVKREFVEQFFGPGTRLTVL.

This chain uses TRBV18 with TRBJ2-1; 9 positions agree with TRBD1. Germline values: CDR1 KGHSH, CDR2 LQKENI. This CDR3 has 14 residues. Trimming removed 2 bases from V and 8 bases from J; junction bases left unmatched: 4. This CDR3 is CASSPGTGSDEQFF. In nucleotides, the CDR3 is TGTGCCAGCTCACCAGGGACAGGGTCTGATGAGCAGTTCTTC.

V usage is TRBV10-3 and J usage is TRBJ1-3; D gene uncertain. The CDR3 runs 11 residues. The germline gives CDR1 ENHRY, CDR2 SYGVKD. Trimming left V 8 bases short and J 4 bases short, with 6 bases between. CDR3 DNA sequence: TGTGCCATCTCCCCGGGAAACACCATATATTTT. Translating it yields CAISPGNTIYF.

This clone appeared a few times. The chain joins TRBV7-9 to TRBJ1-2, with D hard to call. The CDR3 sequence is 12 residues long. V lost 5 bases to trimming and J lost 5 bases, with 9 bases between them. From germline, CDR1 is SEHNR and CDR2 FQNEAQ (reference sequence). The CDR3: CASSPESYGYTF. CDR3 DNA sequence: TGTGCCAGCAGCCCCGAGAGTTATGGCTACACCTTC.

The table lists this clone with a few counts. The chain joins TRBV7-9 to TRBJ2-1; 9 bases line up with TRBD2. J gave up 7 bases and V 0 bases, and 7 bases lay outside the gene matches. There are 16 residues in the CDR3. The germline CDR1 and CDR2 sequences are SEHNR and FQNEAQ (reference sequence). This chain's CDR3 is CASSLAGASGKNEQFF. CDR3 DNA sequence: TGTGCCAGCAGCTTAGCTGGGGCTAGCGGGAAGAATGAGCAGTTCTTC. Full variable domain (missing parts from reference TRBV7-9 and TRBJ2-1): DTGVSQNPRHKITKRGQNVTFRCDPISEHNRLYWYRQTLGQGPEFLTYFQNEAQLEKSRLLSDRFSAERPKGSFSTLEIQRTEQGDSAMYLCASSLAGASGKNEQFFGPGTRLTVL.

This rearrangement joins TRBV15 to TRBJ1-2, with a possible D match to TRBD1 (6 bases). Germline values: CDR1 LNHNV, CDR2 YYDKDF (reference sequence). The CDR3 totals 14 residues. Trimming removed 1 base from V and 4 bases from J, with 10 bases in between. In DNA form, the CDR3 reads TGTGCCACCAGCAGAGCACAGGGCCCCTATGGCTACACCTTC. It encodes CATSRAQGPYGYTF.

The chain couples TRBV11-3 to TRBJ2-1; D not certain. Germline lookup yields CDR1 SGHNT and CDR2 YENEEA. The CDR3 totals 15 residues. V lost 1 base and J 6 bases, leaving 13 bases between the germline ends. The CDR3 reads CASSLVAPWGNEQFF. The DNA for the CDR3 is TGTGCCAGCAGCTTAGTCGCTCCCTGGGGCAATGAGCAGTTCTTC.

This clone was detected a few times. CDR3 region: CATSRDQGYDNEQFF. CDR3 DNA sequence: TGTGCCACCAGCAGAGATCAGGGTTACGACAATGAGCAGTTCTTC. The V and J genes are TRBV15 and TRBJ2-1; possibly TRBD1 for D (5 bases). With 0 bases removed from V and 5 bases from J, the gap between germline ends came to 11 bases. In germline, CDR1 is LNHNV, CDR2 YYDKDF (reference sequence). The CDR3 covers 15 residues. Variable domain in full (rest from reference TRBV15 and TRBJ2-1): DAMVIQNPRYQVTQFGKPVTLSCSQTLNHNVMYWYQQKSSQAPKLLFHYYDKDFNNEADTPDNFQSRRPNTSFCFLDIRSPGLGDTAMYLCATSRDQGYDNEQFFGPGTRLTVL.

There are a few counts of this clone. The genes are TRBV7-9 and TRBJ2-5, with TRBD1 matching 7 bases. The V and J ends lost 5 bases and 2 bases, in that order; junction bases with no gene match: 5. Germline values: CDR1 SEHNR, CDR2 FQNEAQ (reference sequence). CDR3 length equals 14 residues. The CDR3 sequence is CASSPQGTQETQYF. The CDR3 region has the DNA TGTGCCAGCAGCCCACAGGGGACACAAGAGACCCAGTACTTC.

The chain joins TRBV9 to TRBJ1-5; 7 bases map to TRBD1. In germline, CDR1 is SGDLS, CDR2 YYNGEE. CDR3 length: 15 amino acids. V dropped 0 bases and J dropped 3; count of bases not matched to a gene: 3. The CDR3 DNA sequence: TGTGCCAGCAGCGTAGCGGGGACAGTCAATCAGCCCCAGCATTTT. This encodes CASSVAGTVNQPQHF.

The rearrangement uses TRBV5-1 and TRBJ2-7; tentatively, D is TRBD2 (5 bases). Germline lookup yields CDR1 SGHRS and CDR2 YFSETQ. Trimming removed 4 bases from V and 0 bases from J, with 17 bases in between. The CDR3 length is 16 residues. CDR3 nucleotide sequence: TGCGCCAGCAGCGGGAGAGGTTATCTAAGCTCCTACGAGCAGTACTTC. Its protein is CASSGRGYLSSYEQYF.

This chain joins TRBV5-1 and TRBJ2-7; tentatively, D is TRBD2 (6 bases). This CDR3 contains 12 residues. V lost 3 bases and J 5 bases, leaving 9 bases between the germline ends. The germline V gene has CDR1 SGHRS and CDR2 YFSETQ. The CDR3 sequence: CASSSRGNEQYF. The CDR3 coding sequence is TGCGCCAGCAGCTCCCGCGGGAACGAGCAGTACTTC. The whole variable domain, remainder taken from reference TRBV5-1 and TRBJ2-7, is KAGVTQTPRYLIKTRGQQVTLSCSPISGHRSVSWYQQTPGQGLQFLFEYFSETQRNKGNFPGRFSGRQFSNSRSEMNVSTLELGDSALYLCASSSRGNEQYFGPGTRLTVT.

This clone was found a few times. The chain is built from TRBV6-1 and TRBJ2-6; no reliable D call. Germline CDR1 reads MNHNS; CDR2 reads SASEGT. The CDR3 is made up of 15 amino acids. The germline V and J ends were trimmed by 7 bases and 5 bases, with 15 bases remaining between them. As DNA, the CDR3 is TGTGCCAGCACCCCGCCCCACAGACGGGCCAACGTCCTGACTTTC. Encoded protein: CASTPPHRRANVLTF.

This clone was counted a single time. This rearrangement joins TRBV4-1 to TRBJ2-6, with TRBD1 matching 7 bases. The germline V gene encodes CDR1 MGHRA and CDR2 YSYEKL. Germline trimming cut 1 base from V and 2 bases from J; bases unmatched to any gene: 2. The CDR3 sequence is 16 residues long. In DNA form, the CDR3 reads TGCGCCAGCAGCCAAGGAGGACAGGCTGGGGCCAACGTCCTGACTTTC. This codes for CASSQGGQAGANVLTF.

The chain carries TRBV4-3 and TRBJ1-2; TRBD1 might be the D (6 bases). CDR3 length: 15 residues. From germline, CDR1 is LGHNA and CDR2 YSLEER. V was trimmed by 4 bases and J by 1 base, leaving 13 bases between them. This chain's CDR3 is CASSRSTGLNYGYTF. Written as DNA, the CDR3 is TGCGCCAGCAGCCGATCGACAGGACTTAACTATGGCTACACCTTC.